This is a list of T cell receptor beta chains from one sample in a study of CD8 T cells in Susac syndrome. One entry per CDR3 protein, called by TCRdb with MiXCR from the immunoSEQ multiplex PCR reads. The profile shows around 190,000 distinct CDR3 sequences, about 95% of them singletons. Material: CD4+ T cells from PBMCs. All receptors come from a human donor in good health. Each CDR3 is given with its conserved first and last residue. A D gene is named only where the DNA matches it firmly.

V: TRBV24-1
D: -
J: TRBJ2-3
DNA: TGTGCCACCAGTGATCCCAGCGGGTTTGTAGATACGCAGTATTTT
CDR3: CATSDPSGFVDTQYF

V: TRBV20-1
D: -
J: TRBJ1-1
DNA: TGCAGTGCTAGCTCGGGCAGGGGCACTGAAGCTTTCTTT
CDR3: CSASSGRGTEAFF

V: TRBV5-4
D: TRBD1
J: TRBJ2-2
DNA: TGTGCCAGCAGCTTGTTGGACAGGAATGCCGGGGAGCTGTTTTTT
CDR3: CASSLLDRNAGELFF

V: TRBV12-3/TRBV12-4
D: -
J: TRBJ2-7
DNA: TGTGCCAGCAGTTTTTTCCCATACGAGCAGTACTTC
CDR3: CASSFFPYEQYF

V: TRBV9
D: -
J: TRBJ1-1
DNA: TGTGCCAGCAGCGTAGCGGGAGGGGGACACGGGGCTTTCTTT
CDR3: CASSVAGGGHGAFF

V: TRBV30
D: TRBD1
J: TRBJ2-7
DNA: TGTGCCTGGAGCGAGGACAGGGGCATGGAGCAGTACTTC
CDR3: CAWSEDRGMEQYF

V: TRBV27
D: TRBD2
J: TRBJ2-7
DNA: TGTGCCAGCAGAATACGGACTAGCGGGAGCTACGAGCAGTACTTC
CDR3: CASRIRTSGSYEQYF

V: TRBV29-1
D: -
J: TRBJ2-3
DNA: TGCAGCGTCTCACCCAGCACAGATACGCAGTATTTT
CDR3: CSVSPSTDTQYF

V: TRBV27
D: -
J: TRBJ2-7
DNA: TGTGCCAGCAGTTTATACCACGAGCAGTACTTC
CDR3: CASSLYHEQYF

V: TRBV6-5
D: -
J: TRBJ2-7
DNA: TGTGCCAGCCGGACTTCCTCCTACGAGCAGTACTTC
CDR3: CASRTSSYEQYF

V: TRBV20-1
D: -
J: TRBJ1-5
DNA: TGCAGTGCTAGAGGTGCTCAGCCCCAGCATTTT
CDR3: CSARGAQPQHF

V: TRBV20-1
D: -
J: TRBJ1-5
DNA: TGCAGTGCTGAGGCCTTCCCGAGCAATCAGCCCCAGCATTTT
CDR3: CSAEAFPSNQPQHF

V: TRBV27
D: TRBD2
J: TRBJ2-5
DNA: TGTGCCAGCAGTTCGGGACTAGTATATGAGACCCAGTACTTC
CDR3: CASSSGLVYETQYF

V: TRBV15
D: TRBD2
J: TRBJ2-7
DNA: TGTGCCACCAGCAGAGATCAAAGATCGGGGGGCGAGCAGTACTTC
CDR3: CATSRDQRSGGEQYF

V: TRBV3-1
D: -
J: TRBJ1-1
DNA: TGTGCCAGCAGCAGGGGGACCACTGAAGCTTTCTTT
CDR3: CASSRGTTEAFF

V: TRBV5-4
D: -
J: TRBJ2-3
DNA: TGTGCCAGCAGCTTGGGGACAACAGATACGCAGTATTTT
CDR3: CASSLGTTDTQYF

V: TRBV29-1
D: -
J: TRBJ2-5
DNA: TGCAGCGCTCCCAGGCAGTTCGGAGAGACCCAGTACTTC
CDR3: CSAPRQFGETQYF

V: TRBV3-1
D: -
J: TRBJ2-5
DNA: TGTGCCAGCAGCCAGAACGGCAGACAAGAGACCCAGTACTTC
CDR3: CASSQNGRQETQYF

V: TRBV20-1
D: TRBD2
J: TRBJ2-1
DNA: TGCAGTGCTAGCTTAAGCGGGAGGGGGCAGTTCTTC
CDR3: CSASLSGRGQFF

V: TRBV5-1
D: -
J: TRBJ1-1
DNA: TGCGCCAGCAGCTTGGTGGCAGGCCCAGCTGAAGCTTTCTTT
CDR3: CASSLVAGPAEAFF